This entry lists 24 T cell receptor beta chains sequenced from one sample in a study of blood T cell repertoires in COVID-19. TCRdb's table, derived via immunoSEQ multiplex PCR, lists solely in-frame clones and lacks some. Counted here are 130,000 to 150,000 clones, roughly 80% occurring once; the ten biggest clones make up approximately 3.5%. What was sequenced was peripheral blood. These receptors were collected from a man between 65 and 85 years old who had recovered from COVID-19.

This chain connects TRBV2 to TRBJ2-7, with D possibly matching TRBD2 (5 bases). V lost 9 bases, J lost 4 bases, and 13 bases lay in between. The germline gives CDR1 SNHLY, CDR2 FYNNEI. CDR3 size: 12 residues. This CDR3 is CARGLGRYEQYF. The DNA for the CDR3 is TGTGCCAGAGGACTGGGCAGGTACGAGCAGTACTTC.

The rearrangement joins TRBV9 to TRBJ2-2, with no clear D. Trimming left V 5 bases short and J 4 bases short, with 12 bases between. The germline CDR1 and CDR2 sequences are SGDLS and YYNGEE. The CDR3 runs 14 residues. This chain's CDR3 is CASSGLTPTGELFF. CDR3 sequence (DNA): TGTGCCAGCAGTGGGCTCACACCCACCGGGGAGCTGTTTTTT.

This chain links TRBV9 with TRBJ2-5; D perhaps matches TRBD2 (6 bases). The CDR3 is 14 residues long. V lost 0 bases to trimming and J lost 2 bases, with 8 bases between them. The germline V gene encodes CDR1 SGDLS and CDR2 YYNGEE. The CDR3 DNA reads TGTGCCAGCAGCGTAGAGGGAGGACAAGAGACCCAGTACTTC. Residues: CASSVEGGQETQYF. Filled out from reference TRBV9 and TRBJ2-5, the complete variable domain reads DSGVTQTPKHLITATGQRVTLRCSPRSGDLSVYWYQQSLDQGLQFLIQYYNGEERAKGNILERFSAQQFPDLHSELNLSSLELGDSALYFCASSVEGGQETQYFGPGTRLLVL.

The gene calls are TRBV3-1 (or the pseudogene TRBV3-2) and TRBJ2-1; 13 bases agree with TRBD2. CDR1 is LGHDT and CDR2 is YNNKEL in the germline V gene (reference sequence). The CDR3 is 16 residues long. Unmatched junction bases numbered 4, after V lost 1 base and J lost 7 bases. CDR3 residues: CASSQVTSGRHNEQFF. CDR3 in DNA: TGTGCCAGCAGCCAAGTGACTAGCGGGAGGCATAATGAGCAGTTCTTC.

This chain links TRBV5-6 with TRBJ1-1; a possible D gene is TRBD1 (5 bases). This CDR3 has 14 residues. V lost 1 base and J 2 bases, leaving 9 bases between the germline ends. In germline, CDR1 is SGHDT, CDR2 YYEEEE. The CDR3: CASSLSGFNTEAFF. CDR3 coding DNA: TGTGCCAGCAGCTTGTCAGGGTTCAACACTGAAGCTTTCTTT.

The chain links TRBV7-2 to TRBJ1-1; no clear D. Trimming cost V 5 bases and J 11 bases, with 21 bases left between them. This CDR3 has 14 amino acids. From germline, CDR1 is SGHTA and CDR2 FQGNSA. The CDR3 spells CASSPRREALRAFF. Written as DNA, the CDR3 is TGTGCCAGCAGCCCAAGAAGGGAGGCGCTAAGGGCTTTCTTT.

The V call is TRBV7-9, the J call TRBJ1-5; 7 nucleotides agree with TRBD1. The CDR3 extends over 13 amino acids. Trimming removed 6 bases from V and 7 bases from J; junction bases left unmatched: 6. Germline V lookup: CDR1 SEHNR, CDR2 FQNEAQ (reference sequence). In nucleotides, the CDR3 is TGTGCCAGCAGTAGGGACAGTCAACAGCCCCAGCATTTT. Amino acids: CASSRDSQQPQHF.

The rearrangement uses TRBV6-5 and TRBJ1-4; the D gene is possibly TRBD1 (5 bases). The CDR3 runs 15 residues. CDR1 is MNHEY and CDR2 is SVGAGI in the germline V gene. V lost 4 bases to trimming and J lost 3 bases, with 12 bases between them. In DNA, the CDR3 is TGTGCCAGCAGTTCCACACGGGGGGCTAATGAAAAACTGTTTTTT. Translating it yields CASSSTRGANEKLFF.

V and J are TRBV2 and TRBJ2-7; D is perhaps TRBD1 (6 bases). V was clipped by 5 bases and J by 5 bases, with 13 bases between them. This CDR3 has 13 residues. Germline V lookup: CDR1 SNHLY, CDR2 FYNNEI. The CDR3 DNA follows: TGTGCCAGCAGTTTATTAACAGGGAACGAGCAGTACTTC. It yields the protein CASSLLTGNEQYF. Together with reference TRBV2 and TRBJ2-7, the CDR3 gives the full variable domain: EPEVTQTPSHQVTQMGQEVILRCVPISNHLYFYWYRQILGQKVEFLVSFYNNEISEKSEIFDDQFSVERPDGSNFTLKIRSTKLEDSAMYFCASSLLTGNEQYFGPGTRLTVT.

This chain links TRBV27 with TRBJ1-4; D possibly corresponds to TRBD1 (5 bases). The CDR3 sequence is 14 residues long. Trimming stripped 6 bases from V and 7 bases from J, with 15 bases between. Germline loops: CDR1 MNHEY, CDR2 SMNVEV (reference sequence). For the CDR3, the DNA is TGTGCCAGCAGCAAACAGGTGGCTGGTGAAAAACTGTTTTTT. Residues: CASSKQVAGEKLFF.

The V and J genes are TRBV4-2 and TRBJ1-1, with D tentatively TRBD1 (5 bases). The V gene's germline CDR1 is LGHNA and CDR2 YNFKEQ. The CDR3 is 17 amino acids. Deletions cut 0 bases from V and 1 base from J, with 15 bases between. CDR3 bases: TGTGCCAGCAGCCAAGATAGGCGGATCGGGGGGAACACTGAAGCTTTCTTT. Residues: CASSQDRRIGGNTEAFF.

This clone was recorded only once. V is TRBV4-2 and J is TRBJ1-2; D remains ambiguous. Looked up from germline, CDR1 is LGHNA and CDR2 is YNFKEQ. V was pared by 4 bases and J by 3 bases, with 9 bases between. The CDR3 runs 13 residues. In DNA form, the CDR3 reads TGTGCCAGCAGCCCCTTTTTGTACTATGGCTACACCTTC. Amino acid sequence: CASSPFLYYGYTF.

The chain links TRBV18 to TRBJ2-7, with 9 bases lining up with TRBD1. Germline V gene sequence: CDR1 KGHSH, CDR2 LQKENI. The junction had 6 bases not matched to a gene; V was cut back by 3 bases and J by 3 bases. This CDR3 region has 15 residues. The CDR3 here is CASSPGDRDLYEQYF. For the CDR3, the DNA is TGTGCCAGCTCACCTGGGGACAGGGACCTCTACGAGCAGTACTTC.

The V call is TRBV7-9, the J call TRBJ2-3, with 7 bases lining up with TRBD2. The CDR3 has 17 residues. V trimming: 6 bases; J trimming: 2 bases; junction bases outside the gene matches: 14. The germline V gene has CDR1 SEHNR and CDR2 FQNEAQ (reference sequence). CDR3 nucleotides: TGTGCCAGCAGTCCACCCCCCGTAGCGGGTTTCACAGATACGCAGTATTTT. Its translation is CASSPPPVAGFTDTQYF.

The rearrangement joins TRBV7-2 to TRBJ2-1; D remains unclear. This CDR3 has 11 residues. The germline V gene has CDR1 SGHTA and CDR2 FQGNSA. V was pared by 3 bases and J by 8 bases, with 5 bases between. The CDR3 protein is CASSLQYEQFF. The CDR3 DNA reads as TGTGCCAGCAGCTTGCAGTATGAGCAGTTCTTC. Based on the CDR3 plus reference TRBV7-2 and TRBJ2-1, the full variable domain is GAGVSQSPSNKVTEKGKDVELRCDPISGHTALYWYRQSLGQGLEFLIYFQGNSAPDKSGLPSDRFSAERTGGSVSTLTIQRTQQEDSAVYLCASSLQYEQFFGPGTRLTVL.

The CDR3 spells CAWILAGYNEQFF. Here the CDR3 DNA reads TGTGCCTGGATTCTAGCGGGCTACAATGAGCAGTTCTTC. The chain has TRBV30 and TRBJ2-1; TRBD2 matches 8 bases. This CDR3 is built from 13 residues. The germline gives CDR1 GTSNPN, CDR2 SVGIG (reference sequence). Losses at the gene ends were 4 bases for V and 3 bases for J; bases not matched to a gene: 2. Full variable domain (outside the CDR3, taken from reference TRBV30 and TRBJ2-1): SQTIHQWPATLVQPVGSPLSLECTVEGTSNPNLYWYRQAAGRGLQLLFYSVGIGQISSEVPQNLSASRPQDRQFILSSKKLLLSDSGFYLCAWILAGYNEQFFGPGTRLTVL.

This clone was detected once. J is TRBJ2-1 and V is TRBV5-6; D is perhaps TRBD2 (6 bases). Per the germline V gene, CDR1 is SGHDT and CDR2 is YYEEEE. Trimming left V 4 bases short and J 4 bases short, with 18 bases between. This CDR3 is 16 amino acids long. The CDR3 nucleotides read TGTGCCAGCAGCCCATTGGGAATTAGCGGATACAATGAGCAGTTCTTC. Amino acid sequence: CASSPLGISGYNEQFF.

V gene TRBV29-1 combines with J gene TRBJ2-3, with TRBD1 matching 10 bases. With V trimmed by 7 bases and J by 3 bases, 7 bases remained unmatched. CDR1 and CDR2 from the germline V gene are SQVTM and ANQGSEA. CDR3 size: 14 residues. CDR3 region: CSAAGTGVTDTQYF. The CDR3 DNA reads as TGCAGCGCCGCCGGGACAGGGGTGACAGATACGCAGTATTTT.

The genes are TRBV19 and TRBJ2-3; 10 nucleotides align to TRBD2. The junction had 6 bases not matched to a gene; V was cut back by 7 bases and J by 8 bases. CDR1 is LNHDA, CDR2 SQIVND, per germline (reference sequence). The CDR3 totals 13 residues. CDR3: CASNLAGVGTQYF. The CDR3 DNA sequence: TGTGCCAGTAATCTAGCGGGAGTAGGTACGCAGTATTTT. Full variable domain (rest looked up from reference TRBV19 and TRBJ2-3): DGGITQSPKYLFRKEGQNVTLSCEQNLNHDAMYWYRQDPGQGLRLIYYSQIVNDFQKGDIAEGYSVSREKKESFPLTVTSAQKNPTAFYLCASNLAGVGTQYFGPGTRLTVL.

The chain uses TRBV2 and TRBJ1-5; the D is unclear. The V end was cut by 4 bases, the J end by 8 bases, with 15 bases between. The CDR3 runs to 14 residues. CDR1 and CDR2 from the germline V gene are SNHLY and FYNNEI. The CDR3 sequence is CASSGVRSPEPQHF. CDR3 DNA sequence: TGTGCCAGCAGTGGGGTCAGGTCTCCCGAGCCCCAGCATTTT.

The chain is built from TRBV3-1 (or the pseudogene TRBV3-2) and TRBJ2-2, with 9 bases fitting TRBD2. Germline-derived CDR1 and CDR2 are LGHDT and YNNKEL (reference sequence). The CDR3 is 18 residues long. V shed 0 bases, J shed 1 base, and the junction held 6 bases outside the gene matches. CDR3 sequence reads: CASSQEALAGMNTGELFF. The CDR3 region has the DNA TGTGCCAGCAGCCAAGAAGCCCTAGCGGGGATGAACACCGGGGAGCTGTTTTTT.

This clone appeared a single time. The chain couples TRBV10-1 to TRBJ1-2; D gene uncertain. V lost 2 bases and J 2 bases, leaving 6 bases between the germline ends. CDR1 and CDR2 (germline): WNHNN, SYGVQD (reference sequence). This CDR3 region has 13 residues. The CDR3 bases are TGCGCCAGCAGTGAGGGTCGGAACTATGGCTACACCTTC. This encodes CASSEGRNYGYTF.

The chain has TRBV5-1 and TRBJ2-3; no definite D call. Germline CDR1 SGHRS, CDR2 YFSETQ. This CDR3 has 13 amino acids. Between the trimmed V and J ends, which lost 0 bases and 6 bases, there was a span of 8 bases. CDR3 loop: CASSLAVVDTQYF. DNA for the CDR3: TGCGCCAGCAGCTTGGCCGTTGTGGATACGCAGTATTTT.

The rearrangement joins TRBV2 to TRBJ2-6; 7 bases agree with TRBD2. V shed 7 bases, J shed 0 bases, and the junction held 9 bases outside the gene matches. Germline-derived CDR1 and CDR2 are SNHLY and FYNNEI. The CDR3 is 17 residues long. The CDR3 bases are TGTGCCAGCAAGATTGCGGGAGTCCGCTCTGGGGCCAACGTCCTGACTTTC. Encoded protein: CASKIAGVRSGANVLTF.